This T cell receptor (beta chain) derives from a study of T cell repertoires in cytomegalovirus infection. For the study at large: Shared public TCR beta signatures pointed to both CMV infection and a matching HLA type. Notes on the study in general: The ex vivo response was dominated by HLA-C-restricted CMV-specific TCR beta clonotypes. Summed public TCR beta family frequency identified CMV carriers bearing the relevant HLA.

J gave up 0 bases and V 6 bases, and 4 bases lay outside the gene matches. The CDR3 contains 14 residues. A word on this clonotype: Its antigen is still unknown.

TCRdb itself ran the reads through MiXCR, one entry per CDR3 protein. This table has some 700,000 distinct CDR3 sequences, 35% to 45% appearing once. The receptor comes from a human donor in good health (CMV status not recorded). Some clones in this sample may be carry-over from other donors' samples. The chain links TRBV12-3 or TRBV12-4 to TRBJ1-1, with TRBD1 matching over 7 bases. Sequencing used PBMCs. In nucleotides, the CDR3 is TGTGCCAGCAGGTACAGGGGTATGAACACTGAAGCTTTCTTT. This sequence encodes CASRYRGMNTEAFF.